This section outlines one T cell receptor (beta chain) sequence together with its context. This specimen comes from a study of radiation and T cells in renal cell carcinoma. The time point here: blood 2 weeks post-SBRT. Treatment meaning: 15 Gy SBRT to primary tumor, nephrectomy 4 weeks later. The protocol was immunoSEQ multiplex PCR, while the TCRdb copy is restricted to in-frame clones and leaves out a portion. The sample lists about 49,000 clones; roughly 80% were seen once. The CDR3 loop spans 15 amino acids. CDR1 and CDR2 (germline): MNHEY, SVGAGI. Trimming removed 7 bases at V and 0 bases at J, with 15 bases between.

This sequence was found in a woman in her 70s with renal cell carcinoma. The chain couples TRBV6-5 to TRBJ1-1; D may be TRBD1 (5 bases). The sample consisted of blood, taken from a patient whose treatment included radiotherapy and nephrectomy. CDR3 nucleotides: TGTGCCAGCATTAAAATGGGACGGATGAACACTGAAGCTTTCTTT. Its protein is CASIKMGRMNTEAFF.